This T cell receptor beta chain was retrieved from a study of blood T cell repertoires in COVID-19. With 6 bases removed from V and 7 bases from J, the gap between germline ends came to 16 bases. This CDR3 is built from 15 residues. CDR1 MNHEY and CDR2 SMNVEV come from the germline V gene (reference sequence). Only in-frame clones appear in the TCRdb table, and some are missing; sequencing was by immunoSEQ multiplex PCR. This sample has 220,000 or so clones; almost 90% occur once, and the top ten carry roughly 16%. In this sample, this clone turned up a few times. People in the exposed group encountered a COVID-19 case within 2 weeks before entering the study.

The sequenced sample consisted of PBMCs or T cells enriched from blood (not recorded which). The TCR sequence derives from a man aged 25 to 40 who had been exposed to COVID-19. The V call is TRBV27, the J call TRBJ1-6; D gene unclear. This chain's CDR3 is CASSGNPGRNSPLHF. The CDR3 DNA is TGTGCCAGCAGCGGGAACCCTGGGAGGAATTCACCCCTCCACTTT.